Listed below are T cell receptor beta chains from one sample, sequenced in a study of T cells in Graves' hyperthyroidism and ophthalmopathy. MiXCR, applied by TCRdb to the multiplex PCR reads, yields one record per CDR3 protein. The table records about 400,000 distinct CDR3 sequences, about 14% of them present only once. Sequenced input: blood. The receptors originated from a man aged 50 or older with Graves' ophthalmopathy. Both conserved end residues are part of each CDR3. Each record gives: D gene, V gene, clone size, J gene, CDR3 protein, CDR3 DNA. D genes are given only for firm matches. Where a row states a size, it is once, few, many or the class of an expanded clone; other rows omit it.

NA	TRBV5-5	few	TRBJ2-7	CASSLGRVDEQYF	TGTGCCAGCAGCTTGGGTAGGGTTGACGAGCAGTACTTC
TRBD1	TRBV9	NA	TRBJ2-4	CASSNSPTGTGGANIQYF	TGTGCCAGCAGTAACAGCCCCACCGGGACAGGGGGCGCGAACATTCAGTACTTC
NA	TRBV7-6	few	TRBJ1-3	CASSLVVARGLSGNTIYF	TGTGCCAGCAGCTTAGTTGTCGCACGGGGACTAAGCGGAAACACCATATATTTT
TRBD2	TRBV9	many	TRBJ2-7	CASSVFLAGIYEQYF	TGTGCCAGCAGCGTATTTCTAGCGGGAATATACGAGCAGTACTTC
NA	TRBV7-9	many	TRBJ2-7	CASSLDHNLVIAAPYEQYF	TGTGCCAGCAGCTTAGATCATAATCTAGTAATTGCAGCCCCCTACGAGCAGTACTTC
TRBD2	TRBV20-1	many	TRBJ2-7	CSAQARGEGLREQYF	TGCAGTGCCCAAGCTCGGGGGGAGGGCCTAAGAGAGCAGTACTTC
TRBD1	TRBV19	NA	TRBJ1-3	CASSTDRGNTIYF	TGTGCCAGTAGTACGGACAGGGGAAACACCATATATTTT
TRBD2	TRBV5-1	many	TRBJ2-1	CASMLAGVDEQFF	TGCGCCAGCATGCTAGCGGGAGTTGATGAGCAGTTCTTC
NA	TRBV6-1	once	TRBJ2-7	CASRMGLVAQYF	TGTGCCAGCAGGATGGGCCTGGTAGCGCAGTACTTC
NA	TRBV11-1	many	TRBJ2-7	CASSFAPYEQYF	TGTGCCAGCAGCTTCGCCCCCTACGAGCAGTACTTC
NA	TRBV7-9	many	TRBJ2-1	CASSLSTNEQFF	TGTGCCAGCAGCTTAAGTACCAATGAGCAGTTCTTC
NA	TRBV6-2/TRBV6-3	NA	TRBJ2-5	CASTPNGPGRVKGETQYF	TGTGCCAGCACCCCAAACGGACCAGGGCGAGTTAAAGGAGAGACCCAGTACTTC
TRBD2	TRBV5-6	NA	TRBJ2-6	CASSSVAGGGSGANVLTF	TGTGCCAGCAGCTCGGTAGCGGGAGGTGGATCTGGGGCCAACGTCCTGACTTTC
TRBD2	TRBV20-1	many	TRBJ2-3	CSARPRTSENEKQYF	TGCAGTGCTAGACCAAGGACTAGCGAGAACGAGAAGCAGTATTTT
NA	TRBV19	few	TRBJ2-4	CASRGGAKNIQYF	TGTGCCAGCCGGGGAGGAGCCAAAAACATTCAGTACTTC
TRBD2	TRBV28	many	TRBJ2-5	CASSLTLGLKETQYF	TGTGCCAGCAGTTTAACCCTGGGACTAAAAGAGACCCAGTACTTC
NA	TRBV30	many	TRBJ2-4	CAWSTHSGRASDAKNIQYF	TGTGCCTGGAGCACCCACTCCGGTCGGGCCAGCGATGCCAAAAACATTCAGTACTTC
NA	TRBV29-1	NA	TRBJ1-3	CSVRQSSGNTIYF	TGCAGCGTCAGACAGAGCTCTGGAAACACCATATATTTT
TRBD1	TRBV7-9	many	TRBJ2-7	CASSMSTGNYEQYF	TGTGCCAGCAGCATGTCGACAGGGAACTACGAGCAGTACTTC
NA	TRBV27	few	TRBJ1-6	CASTWTALNSPLHF	TGTGCCAGCACCTGGACAGCGTTAAATTCACCCCTCCACTTT
TRBD2	TRBV3-1	NA	TRBJ2-1	CASSQQAGGYEQFF	TGTGCCAGCAGCCAACAAGCGGGGGGGTATGAGCAGTTCTTC
NA	TRBV20-1	many	TRBJ2-7	CSATRQLTYEQYF	TGCAGTGCTACCCGACAGCTAACCTACGAGCAGTACTTC
NA	TRBV3-1	many	TRBJ2-7	CASSQEPPSSYEQYF	TGTGCCAGCAGCCAAGAACCCCCCAGCTCCTACGAGCAGTACTTC
NA	TRBV12-3/TRBV12-4	many	TRBJ2-1	CASGQGARGSNEQFF	TGTGCCAGCGGGCAGGGCGCCCGGGGATCCAATGAGCAGTTCTTC
NA	TRBV7-2	many	TRBJ2-2	CASSLVPGAAGELFF	TGTGCCAGCAGCTTAGTCCCAGGGGCGGCCGGGGAGCTGTTTTTT
NA	TRBV5-1	NA	TRBJ2-5	CASSPDRAGPHETQYF	TGCGCCAGCAGCCCTGACCGGGCAGGTCCCCATGAGACCCAGTACTTC
NA	TRBV29-1	NA	TRBJ2-3	CSVLTGSDTQYF	TGCAGCGTTTTGACGGGGTCAGATACGCAGTATTTT
NA	TRBV19	few	TRBJ1-1	CASRTGTLNTEAFF	TGTGCCAGTAGGACTGGAACTTTGAACACTGAAGCTTTCTTT
NA	TRBV9	few	TRBJ1-1	CASSIYDRSGEAFF	TGTGCCAGCAGCATCTACGACAGATCAGGAGAAGCTTTCTTT
TRBD2	TRBV20-1	NA	TRBJ2-5	CSPRLAVIQETQYF	TGCAGTCCACGACTAGCGGTTATCCAAGAGACCCAGTACTTC
NA	TRBV7-9	many	TRBJ2-7	CASSPGPGNYEQYF	TGTGCCAGCAGCCCGGGGCCGGGTAACTACGAGCAGTACTTC
TRBD2	TRBV20-1	few	TRBJ2-3	CSVRDLAGSLDTQYF	TGCAGTGTTAGAGATCTAGCGGGGAGTCTGGATACGCAGTATTTT
NA	TRBV28	NA	TRBJ2-7	CASSGQGVKDEQYF	TGTGCCAGCAGTGGTCAGGGTGTGAAGGATGAGCAGTACTTC
TRBD2	TRBV3-1	NA	TRBJ2-1	CASSQSQGLAGVVYNEQFF	TGTGCCAGCAGCCAATCCCAGGGACTAGCGGGAGTTGTTTACAATGAGCAGTTCTTC
TRBD1	TRBV2	many	TRBJ2-7	CASSQGQGAFYEQYF	TGTGCCAGCAGTCAAGGACAGGGGGCTTTCTACGAGCAGTACTTC
NA	TRBV24-1	many	TRBJ1-2	CATSDLRQGNPYGYTF	TGTGCCACCAGTGATTTGCGCCAGGGGAATCCCTATGGCTACACCTTC
NA	TRBV24-1	many	TRBJ2-5	CATSSPGQETQYF	TGTGCCACCTCTTCCCCAGGGCAAGAGACCCAGTACTTC
TRBD1	TRBV5-1	many	TRBJ2-1	CASSFQTGGHNEQFF	TGCGCCAGCAGCTTTCAGACAGGGGGCCACAATGAGCAGTTCTTC
NA	TRBV7-8	many	TRBJ1-2	CASSLDLYFGPKDDGYTF	TGTGCCAGCAGCTTAGACTTGTATTTCGGTCCAAAGGATGATGGCTACACCTTC